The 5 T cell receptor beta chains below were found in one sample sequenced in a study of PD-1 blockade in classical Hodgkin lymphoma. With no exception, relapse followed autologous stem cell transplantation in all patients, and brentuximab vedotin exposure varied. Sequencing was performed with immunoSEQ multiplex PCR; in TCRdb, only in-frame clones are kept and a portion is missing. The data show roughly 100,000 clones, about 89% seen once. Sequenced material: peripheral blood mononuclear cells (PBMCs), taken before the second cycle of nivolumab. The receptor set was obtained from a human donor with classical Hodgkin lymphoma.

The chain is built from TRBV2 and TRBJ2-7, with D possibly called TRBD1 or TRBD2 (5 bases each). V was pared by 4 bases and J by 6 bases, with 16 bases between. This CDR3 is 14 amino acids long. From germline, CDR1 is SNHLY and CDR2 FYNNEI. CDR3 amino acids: CASSAGRAKREQYF. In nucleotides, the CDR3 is TGTGCCAGCAGTGCGGGACGGGCGAAGCGCGAGCAGTACTTC.

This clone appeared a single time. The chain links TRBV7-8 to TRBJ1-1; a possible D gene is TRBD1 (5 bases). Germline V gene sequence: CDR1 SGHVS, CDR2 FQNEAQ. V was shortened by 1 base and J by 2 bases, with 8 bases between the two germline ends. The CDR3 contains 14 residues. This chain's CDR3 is CASSLVQGNTEAFF. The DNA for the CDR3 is TGTGCCAGCAGCTTAGTTCAGGGCAACACTGAAGCTTTCTTT.

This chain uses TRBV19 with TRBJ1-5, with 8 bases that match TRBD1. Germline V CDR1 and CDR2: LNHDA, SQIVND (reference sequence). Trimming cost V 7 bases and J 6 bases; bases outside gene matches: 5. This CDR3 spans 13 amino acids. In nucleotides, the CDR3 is TGTGCCAGTACCTCAGGGGGCAGTCAGCCCCAGCATTTT. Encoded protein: CASTSGGSQPQHF.

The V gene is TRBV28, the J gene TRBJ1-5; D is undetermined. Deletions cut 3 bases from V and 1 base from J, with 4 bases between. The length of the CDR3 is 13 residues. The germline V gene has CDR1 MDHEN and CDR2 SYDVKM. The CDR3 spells CASSLLSNQPQHF. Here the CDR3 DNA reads TGTGCCAGCAGTTTGTTAAGCAATCAGCCCCAGCATTTT. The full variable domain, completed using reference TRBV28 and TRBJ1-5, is DVKVTQSSRYLVKRTGEKVFLECVQDMDHENMFWYRQDPGLGLRLIYFSYDVKMKEKGDIPEGYSVSREKKERFSLILESASTNQTSMYLCASSLLSNQPQHFGDGTRLSIL.

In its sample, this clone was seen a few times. This CDR3 reads CSGREGTEAFF. CDR3 sequence (DNA): TGCAGCGGACGAGAGGGGACTGAAGCTTTCTTT. The rearrangement joins TRBV29-1 to TRBJ1-1; perhaps TRBD1 as D (5 bases). The CDR3 totals 11 residues. The V end lost 7 bases, the J end lost 5 bases, and 11 bases lay between the germline ends. Looked up from germline, CDR1 is SQVTM and CDR2 is ANQGSEA.